This paragraph reports one T cell receptor beta chain. The data originate from a study of shared clonotypes between healthy human individuals. Evenly divided among several immunoSEQ plates was the genomic DNA of each subset. Generated by immunoSEQ multiplex PCR, the TCRdb table keeps only in-frame clones and is missing some. The sample carries about 980,000 clones, about three quarters recorded once. V was shortened by 3 bases and J by 7 bases, with 16 bases between the two germline ends. The CDR3 is 14 amino acids. The germline CDR1 and CDR2 sequences are SEHNR and FQNEAQ (reference sequence). The V and J genes are TRBV7-9 and TRBJ2-7, with D perhaps matching TRBD1 (5 bases). Sequencing used memory CD4+ T cells sorted from blood. Subset noted: CD45RA-negative fraction. The clonotype was recovered from a young man in good health. The CDR3 region is CASSLGQAHGEQYF. The CDR3 coding sequence is TGTGCCAGCAGCTTGGGGCAGGCCCATGGGGAGCAGTACTTC.